The source of this T cell receptor beta chain is a study of blood T cell repertoires in COVID-19. Repertoires were generated with immunoSEQ multiplex PCR, while TCRdb's copy carries only in-frame clones and drops some. The repertoire holds 250,000 to 300,000 clones, with about nine tenths as singletons. The CDR3 runs to 16 residues. The V and J ends lost 2 bases and 4 bases, in that order; junction bases with no gene match: 7. Germline loops: CDR1 MDHEN, CDR2 SYDVKM. Sequencing was performed on peripheral blood. The chain has TRBV28 and TRBJ2-5, with 10 positions matching TRBD2. The sequence was collected from a woman in her fifties or sixties who had recovered from COVID-19. CDR3 residues: CASSLGLAGVRETQYF. As DNA, the CDR3 is TGTGCCAGCAGTTTAGGTCTAGCGGGAGTGAGAGAGACCCAGTACTTC.